The next 5 T cell receptor beta chains were all read from a single sample in a study of T cell responses to AZD1222 COVID-19 vaccine. Profiled with immunoSEQ multiplex PCR; TCRdb holds only in-frame clones, not every one. The profile shows about 100,000 clones, about 90% of them singletons. The source was peripheral blood, collected 28 days after the second AZD1222 dose. The receptors here all came from an adult who received the AZD1222 COVID-19 vaccine.

This clone has more than one count but fewer than ten. V is TRBV10-2 and J is TRBJ2-7, with 7 bases that match TRBD1. V lost 1 base to trimming and J lost 4 bases; unmatched junction nucleotides: 7. Per the germline V gene, CDR1 is WSHSY and CDR2 is SAAADI. The CDR3 spans 15 residues. The CDR3 nucleotides read TGCGCCAGCAGTGAGTACCTCGCCAGGGGGTACGAGCAGTACTTC. This codes for CASSEYLARGYEQYF.

V is TRBV10-2 and J is TRBJ1-2; 7 bases align to TRBD1. Germline CDR1 reads WSHSY; CDR2 reads SAAADI. V trimming: 4 bases; J trimming: 2 bases; junction bases outside the gene matches: 4. CDR3 size: 14 residues. In DNA form, the CDR3 reads TGCGCCAGCAGTGGGGGACAGCTCAACTATGGCTACACCTTC. Protein sequence: CASSGGQLNYGYTF.

This chain connects TRBV7-3 to TRBJ1-5, with 8 bases fitting TRBD1. The trim removed 5 bases at V and 6 bases at J, leaving 6 bases unmatched. The CDR3 runs to 14 residues. Germline CDR1 SGHTA, CDR2 FQGTGA. In DNA, the CDR3 is TGTGCCAGCAGCCCGGGACAGGTCGGTCAGCCCCAGCATTTT. Protein: CASSPGQVGQPQHF.

The chain has TRBV6-1 and TRBJ1-2, with a possible D match to TRBD1 (6 bases). The CDR3 loop spans 13 amino acids. Germline V CDR1 and CDR2: MNHNS, SASEGT. With 3 bases removed from V and 2 bases from J, the gap between germline ends came to 7 bases. The CDR3 sequence is CASSEDRNYGYTF. CDR3 sequence (DNA): TGTGCCAGCAGTGAGGACAGAAACTATGGCTACACCTTC.

In this sample, this clone turned up once. The chain has TRBV28 and TRBJ2-1, with D possibly being TRBD1 (6 bases). Germline V gene data show CDR1 as MDHEN and CDR2 as SYDVKM. The CDR3 contains 16 residues. The V gene lost 2 bases and the J gene lost 2 bases, with 13 bases spanning the gap. Here the CDR3 reads CASSLEQGPPYNEQFF. CDR3 DNA: TGTGCCAGCAGTTTAGAGCAGGGGCCACCCTACAATGAGCAGTTCTTC.